This T cell receptor (beta chain) was identified in a study of blood T cells in healthy people across ages. In the study overall: There was about one barcoded beta molecule captured by template switching per two T cells. Study-level results: Strong correlation was found linking TCR beta diversity to naive T cell percentage.

Total RNA was isolated from each sample in quantities of at least 5.5 micrograms. There are 15 residues in the CDR3. Germline values: CDR1 MNHEY, CDR2 SVGAGI. Trimming took 6 bases from V and 7 from J; bases not matched to a gene: 9. Sample-barcoded 5' priming and a J-beta primer mix drove a second PCR of about 7 to 12 cycles. A minimum of 2.5 million CDR3-containing paired-end reads was obtained for each sample. Each CDR3 protein is one row after TCRdb ran MiXCR on the 5' RACE reads. The sample holds 1.2 million to 1.5 million distinct CDR3 sequences, 40% to 50% seen once. A word on this clonotype: Antigen: not known.

The sequenced sample consisted of blood. This receptor was identified in a young woman in good health. This chain links TRBV6-5 with TRBJ1-4; 9 bases agree with TRBD1. CDR3 bases: TGTGCCAGCAGCCTCTCACAGGGGGCAGGTGAAAAACTGTTTTTT. It yields the protein CASSLSQGAGEKLFF.